A single sample gave rise to the 16 T cell receptor beta chains below, sequenced in a study of shared clonotypes between healthy human individuals. The repertoire was sequenced with immunoSEQ multiplex PCR; TCRdb's copy has only in-frame clones and lacks some. The repertoire consists of some 2.1 million clones, with roughly 94% occurring once and the leading ten covering roughly 1.1%. Positive CCR7 selection of CD45RO-negative cells yielded the naive CD8 cells, and terminally differentiated effector memory CD45RA+ cells were excluded. Sequencing was carried out using naive CD8+ T cells sorted from blood. These receptors were obtained from a young man in good health.

The chain employs TRBV10-3 and TRBJ1-6; D is uncertain. The CDR3 consists of 14 residues. V lost 3 bases and J 9 bases, leaving 12 bases between the germline ends. Germline assignment: CDR1 ENHRY and CDR2 SYGVKD. CDR3 coding DNA: TGTGCCATCAGTGAAAGGGAGATCAGTTCACCCCTCCACTTT. Encoded protein: CAISEREISSPLHF.

This rearrangement joins TRBV28 to TRBJ2-7, with 10 bases lining up with TRBD1. Germline V lookup: CDR1 MDHEN, CDR2 SYDVKM. The CDR3 contains 16 residues. Trimming at V came to 5 bases and at J to 0 bases, leaving 7 bases not matched to a gene. The CDR3 DNA sequence: TGTGCCAGCAGTCCCCGGGACAGGGGCCTCTCCTACGAGCAGTACTTC. Protein product: CASSPRDRGLSYEQYF.

Points on this clone: Other DNA sequences in the sample encode the same CDR3. The chain employs TRBV6-5 and TRBJ1-5, with D maybe TRBD1 (6 bases). V gave up 5 bases and J gave up 4 bases, with 9 bases separating them. Germline V CDR1 and CDR2: MNHEY, SVGAGI. This CDR3 is 13 amino acids long. CDR3 in DNA: TGTGCCAGCAGTAAACAGGGAAATCAGCCCCAGCATTTT. Its protein is CASSKQGNQPQHF.

This chain uses TRBV6-1 with TRBJ1-5; 8 nucleotides agree with TRBD1. CDR3 length: 16 residues. Losses at the gene ends were 1 base for V and 5 bases for J; bases not matched to a gene: 7. Looked up from germline, CDR1 is MNHNS and CDR2 is SASEGT. The CDR3 here is CASSEGPRGLYQPQHF. The CDR3 DNA follows: TGTGCCAGCAGTGAAGGGCCCAGGGGGCTTTATCAGCCCCAGCATTTT.

The chain has TRBV27 and TRBJ1-2; 7 bases fit TRBD1. V lost 3 bases and J lost 0; bases outside the gene matches: 7. Germline lookup yields CDR1 MNHEY and CDR2 SMNVEV (reference sequence). This CDR3 has 16 amino acids. CDR3 protein: CASSFKGGAANYGYTF. CDR3 coding DNA: TGTGCCAGCAGTTTCAAAGGGGGCGCAGCTAACTATGGCTACACCTTC.

This chain joins TRBV9 and TRBJ2-5; TRBD2 matches at 11 bases. Losses at the gene ends were 2 bases for V and 4 bases for J; bases not matched to a gene: 4. The germline CDR1 and CDR2 sequences are SGDLS and YYNGEE. The CDR3 is made up of 15 amino acids. The CDR3 is CASSVTGTSGETQYF. DNA of the CDR3: TGTGCCAGCAGCGTTACCGGGACTAGCGGAGAGACCCAGTACTTC.

The V gene is TRBV19, the J gene TRBJ1-2, with 8 bases matching TRBD1. Germline loops: CDR1 LNHDA, CDR2 SQIVND (reference sequence). V lost 3 bases and J lost 8; bases outside the gene matches: 14. The CDR3 loop spans 16 amino acids. DNA for the CDR3: TGTGCCAGTAGTATTCCTCGACAGGGGATGATGCGAGGCTACACCTTC. It is translated as CASSIPRQGMMRGYTF.

The chain uses TRBV7-9 and TRBJ1-2; D may be TRBD1 (6 bases). The CDR3 runs 14 residues. CDR1 and CDR2 from the germline V gene are SEHNR and FQNEAQ (reference sequence). V lost 3 bases and J lost 4, with 12 bases in between. CDR3 region: CASSFPGASYGYTF. CDR3 in DNA: TGTGCCAGCAGCTTTCCGGGGGCGAGCTATGGCTACACCTTC.

The V and J genes are TRBV10-1 and TRBJ2-1; 8 bases line up with TRBD1. From germline, CDR1 is WNHNN and CDR2 SYGVQD (reference sequence). Germline trimming cut 4 bases from V and 0 bases from J; bases unmatched to any gene: 2. The CDR3 is 15 amino acids. The CDR3 here is CASSGDRSSYNEQFF. CDR3 in DNA: TGCGCCAGCAGTGGGGACAGGAGCTCCTACAATGAGCAGTTCTTC.

This clone was seen only once. The V gene is TRBV30, the J gene TRBJ2-5; the match to TRBD1 covers 10 bases. This CDR3 region has 15 residues. Germline V gene lookup returns CDR1 GTSNPN and CDR2 SVGIG (reference sequence). V gave up 1 base and J gave up 5 bases; unmatched junction bases: 7. The CDR3 nucleotides are TGTGCCTGGAGTGAAAAGACAGGGGGCGGGGAGACCCAGTACTTC. As protein: CAWSEKTGGGETQYF. The complete variable domain, with remaining parts taken from reference TRBV30 and TRBJ2-5, reads SQTIHQWPATLVQPVGSPLSLECTVEGTSNPNLYWYRQAAGRGLQLLFYSVGIGQISSEVPQNLSASRPQDRQFILSSKKLLLSDSGFYLCAWSEKTGGGETQYFGPGTRLLVL.

The chain employs TRBV5-1 and TRBJ2-7; TRBD2 might be the D (5 bases). Germline loops: CDR1 SGHRS, CDR2 YFSETQ. This CDR3 is built from 14 residues. Deletions cut 4 bases from V and 3 bases from J, with 14 bases between. CDR3 nucleotides: TGCGCCAGCAGCCATAAACGGGATTACTACGAGCAGTACTTC. As protein: CASSHKRDYYEQYF.

Concerning this clone: Other DNA sequences in the sample encode the same CDR3. The chain uses TRBV9 and TRBJ1-2, with D possibly matching TRBD1 (6 bases). Trimming shortened V by 2 bases and J by 2 bases, and 7 bases separated the two germline ends. CDR3 length: 13 residues. Germline values: CDR1 SGDLS, CDR2 YYNGEE. The CDR3 sequence: CASSVTGNYGYTF. DNA of the CDR3: TGTGCCAGCAGCGTCACAGGGAACTATGGCTACACCTTC.

The chain uses TRBV28 and TRBJ2-5, with D possibly being TRBD1 or TRBD2 (7 bases each). The CDR3 totals 16 residues. The V gene's germline CDR1 is MDHEN and CDR2 SYDVKM. V lost 4 bases and J 5 bases, leaving 20 bases between the germline ends. The CDR3 reads CASSSIQGGRWETQYF. Written as DNA, the CDR3 is TGTGCCAGCAGTTCAATCCAGGGGGGGCGTTGGGAGACCCAGTACTTC.

The chain recombines TRBV5-4 with TRBJ2-7; D may be TRBD1 (5 bases). Germline V gene sequence: CDR1 SGHNT, CDR2 YYREEE (reference sequence). V was shortened by 4 bases and J by 1 base, with 15 bases between the two germline ends. This CDR3 is 15 amino acids long. The CDR3 DNA sequence: TGTGCCAGCAGCCTGGAAAGGGGTGGGTCCTACGAGCAGTACTTC. This codes for CASSLERGGSYEQYF.

The chain carries TRBV6-4 and TRBJ1-6; the D is unclear. Trimming removed 7 bases from V and 0 bases from J, with 13 bases in between. Germline V lookup: CDR1 MRHNA, CDR2 SNTAGT. CDR3 length equals 16 residues. The DNA for the CDR3 is TGTGCCAGCAATCCGAGTGAGAGCTCCTATAATTCACCCCTCCACTTT. Encoded protein: CASNPSESSYNSPLHF.

Remarks on this clone: At the DNA level, this CDR3 is encoded by other sequences in the same sample as well. V usage is TRBV30 and J usage is TRBJ1-1; D is undetermined. Trimming removed 1 base at V and 0 bases at J, with 6 bases between. The CDR3 is 13 residues long. CDR1 GTSNPN and CDR2 SVGIG come from the germline V gene (reference sequence). The CDR3 loop reads CAWSGPMNTEAFF. CDR3 DNA sequence: TGTGCCTGGAGTGGACCGATGAACACTGAAGCTTTCTTT.